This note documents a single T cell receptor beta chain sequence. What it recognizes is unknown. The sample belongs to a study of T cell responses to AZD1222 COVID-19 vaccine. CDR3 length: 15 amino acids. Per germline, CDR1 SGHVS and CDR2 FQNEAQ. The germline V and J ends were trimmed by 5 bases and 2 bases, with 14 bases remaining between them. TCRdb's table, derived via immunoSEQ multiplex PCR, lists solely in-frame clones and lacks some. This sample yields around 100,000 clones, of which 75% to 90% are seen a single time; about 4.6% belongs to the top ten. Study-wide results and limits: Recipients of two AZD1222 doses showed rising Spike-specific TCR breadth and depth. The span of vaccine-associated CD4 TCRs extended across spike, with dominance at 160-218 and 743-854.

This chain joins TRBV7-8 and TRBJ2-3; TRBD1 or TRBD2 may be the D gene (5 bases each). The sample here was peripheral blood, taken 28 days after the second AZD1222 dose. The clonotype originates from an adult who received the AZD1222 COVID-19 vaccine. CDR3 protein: CASSNRDGLTDTQYF. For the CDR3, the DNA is TGTGCCAGCAGCAACCGGGACGGACTCACAGATACGCAGTATTTT.